One and the same sample provided the 23 T cell receptor beta chains below, sequenced in a study of blood T cell repertoires in COVID-19. Data came from immunoSEQ multiplex PCR; TCRdb stores just in-frame clones and leaves some out. The table records 150,000 to 200,000 clones, just under 90% of them present only once. Sequencing was performed on peripheral blood. These receptors originate from a man younger than 30 with active or convalescent COVID-19.

The chain couples TRBV6-5 to TRBJ1-2; 8 bases match TRBD1. This CDR3 contains 14 residues. The germline V gene encodes CDR1 MNHEY and CDR2 SVGAGI. V lost 6 bases, J lost 8 bases, and 11 bases stayed unmatched. CDR3 nucleotides: TGTGCCAGCAGCGACGAGGGACAGGCCGGGGGCTACACCTTC. Encoded protein: CASSDEGQAGGYTF.

The chain is built from TRBV7-8 and TRBJ2-1; 10 nucleotides align to TRBD2. Germline V CDR1 and CDR2: SGHVS, FQNEAQ. V shed 5 bases, J shed 4 bases, and the junction held 14 bases outside the gene matches. The CDR3 spans 18 residues. The CDR3 DNA follows: TGTGCCAGCAGCCCAGGGCGCCCAGGACTAGCGGATTACAATGAGCAGTTCTTC. Translated, it gives CASSPGRPGLADYNEQFF.

The chain's CDR3 is CASSLSYNEQFF. CDR3 bases: TGTGCCAGCAGTTTATCGTACAATGAGCAGTTCTTC. The chain is built from TRBV28 and TRBJ2-1; D not certain. CDR3 length: 12 residues. Trimming stripped 1 base from V and 4 bases from J, with 2 bases between. CDR1 and CDR2 from the germline V gene are MDHEN and SYDVKM.

The rearrangement links TRBV5-1 to TRBJ2-3; D not certain. Germline values: CDR1 SGHRS, CDR2 YFSETQ. This CDR3 is 16 amino acids long. The V end lost 0 bases, the J end lost 0 bases, and 11 bases lay between the germline ends. The CDR3 DNA reads as TGCGCCAGCAGCTTGGAACAGAGCACCAGCACAGATACGCAGTATTTT. It codes for CASSLEQSTSTDTQYF.

DNA for the CDR3: TGTGCCAGCAGTGATAGCCCGACTAGTAGGGCCCAAGAGACCCAGTACTTC. It is translated as CASSDSPTSRAQETQYF. The chain joins TRBV6-1 to TRBJ2-5, with D perhaps TRBD2 (6 bases). Germline assignment: CDR1 MNHNS and CDR2 SASEGT. V shed 3 bases and J shed 1 base, with 18 bases lying between them. CDR3 length: 17 amino acids.

V and J are TRBV3-1 (or the pseudogene TRBV3-2) and TRBJ1-1; TRBD1 agrees at 7 bases. Germline CDR1 is LGHDT and CDR2 is YNNKEL (reference sequence). CDR3 length: 14 residues. With V trimmed by 3 bases and J by 0 bases, 1 base remained unmatched. This CDR3 reads CASSHGQVNTEAFF. In DNA, the CDR3 is TGTGCCAGCAGCCATGGACAGGTGAACACTGAAGCTTTCTTT.

The J gene is TRBJ2-4, the V gene TRBV5-5, with D tentatively TRBD1 (5 bases). V shed 4 bases and J shed 1 base, with 18 bases lying between them. This CDR3 has 17 amino acids. The germline V gene has CDR1 SGHKS and CDR2 YYEKEE (reference sequence). The CDR3 DNA is TGTGCCAGCAGCCCGTCCAAAGGGGCAAGTGCCAAAAACATTCAGTACTTC. This gives the protein CASSPSKGASAKNIQYF.

In the case of this clone: At one boundary the junction diverges from the germline segment, which might be a read error. The chain recombines TRBV6-2 or TRBV6-3 with TRBJ1-5; 10 bases are shared with TRBD1. The CDR3 totals 14 residues. Germline V gives CDR1 MNHEY, CDR2 SVGEGT. CDR3 sequence reads: CASSGQGVNQPQHF. CDR3 in DNA: TGTGCCAGCAGTGGACAGGGGGTTAATCAACCCCAGCATTTT.

The chain employs TRBV5-1 and TRBJ2-2; D might be TRBD2 (6 bases). CDR3 size: 15 residues. V gave up 0 bases and J gave up 1 base, with 7 bases separating them. In germline, CDR1 is SGHRS, CDR2 YFSETQ. CDR3 amino acids: CASSLGLENTGELFF. CDR3 nucleotides: TGCGCCAGCAGCTTGGGACTAGAGAACACCGGGGAGCTGTTTTTT.

The rearrangement uses TRBV4-1 and TRBJ2-3; weak D call: TRBD2 (5 bases). V was cut by 3 bases and J by 3 bases, with 7 bases left in between. Germline lookup yields CDR1 MGHRA and CDR2 YSYEKL. The CDR3 loop spans 13 amino acids. The CDR3 loop reads CASSQRLTDTQYF. As DNA, the CDR3 is TGCGCCAGCAGCCAGAGACTAACAGATACGCAGTATTTT.

The rearrangement links TRBV6-1 to TRBJ1-1, with D uncertain. Trimming left V 2 bases short and J 2 bases short, with 9 bases between. There are 14 residues in the CDR3. CDR1 is MNHNS, CDR2 SASEGT, per germline. The CDR3 DNA is TGTGCCAGCAGTGAATGGCGGACTAACACTGAAGCTTTCTTT. Its protein is CASSEWRTNTEAFF.

This clone was counted once. The rearrangement joins TRBV20-1 to TRBJ1-5; 9 nucleotides match TRBD1. CDR3 length equals 14 residues. The V gene's germline CDR1 is DFQATT and CDR2 SNEGSKA (reference sequence). V shed 3 bases, J shed 6 bases, and the junction held 6 bases outside the gene matches. The CDR3 reads CSASNRGLGQPQHF. The CDR3 nucleotides are TGCAGTGCTAGTAACAGGGGGCTCGGTCAGCCCCAGCATTTT.

The chain combines TRBV19 with TRBJ1-1; possibly TRBD1 for D (5 bases). The CDR3 loop spans 14 amino acids. Germline V lookup: CDR1 LNHDA, CDR2 SQIVND (reference sequence). Trimming took off 6 bases at V and 4 bases at J, with 15 bases between the two ends. The CDR3 reads CASRDRGQITEAFF. The CDR3 nucleotides are TGTGCCAGTAGAGACCGAGGACAAATCACTGAAGCTTTCTTT.

The rearrangement joins TRBV15 to TRBJ2-3; 11 nucleotides match TRBD1. The trim removed 8 bases at V and 2 bases at J, leaving 6 bases unmatched. The CDR3 covers 15 residues. Germline V gene lookup returns CDR1 LNHNV and CDR2 YYDKDF (reference sequence). The CDR3 loop is CATQDRGQYTDTQYF. In DNA form, the CDR3 reads TGTGCCACCCAGGACAGGGGGCAATACACAGATACGCAGTATTTT.

J is TRBJ2-7 and V is TRBV7-2; D is unresolved. Looked up from germline, CDR1 is SGHTA and CDR2 is FQGNSA. V gave up 6 bases and J gave up 3 bases, with 15 bases separating them. CDR3 size: 14 residues. DNA for the CDR3: TGTGCCAGCAGTCTCCATAACCCTAGCTACGAGCAGTACTTC. Its translation is CASSLHNPSYEQYF.

This clone was recorded once. The rearrangement joins TRBV6-1 to TRBJ1-6; TRBD1 aligns across 8 bases. V lost 2 bases, J lost 6 bases, and 3 bases stayed unmatched. This CDR3 is built from 15 residues. Germline assignment: CDR1 MNHNS and CDR2 SASEGT. The CDR3 sequence is CASSEWDRPNSPLHF. The CDR3 DNA is TGTGCCAGCAGTGAATGGGACAGGCCTAATTCACCCCTCCACTTT.

The rearrangement links TRBV21-1 to TRBJ1-2; the table calls TRBD1, which could not be checked here. TRBV21-1 is an annotated pseudogene. CDR3 length: 17 residues. The CDR3 protein is CASSASPMTGANYGYTF. Here the CDR3 DNA reads TGTGCCAGCAGCGCAAGCCCTATGACAGGGGCGAACTATGGCTACACCTTC.

The chain links TRBV6-2 or TRBV6-3 to TRBJ2-7; 7 nucleotides align to TRBD1. Germline CDR1 MNHEY, CDR2 SVGEGT. The V gene end was trimmed by 5 bases and the J gene end by 6 bases; junction bases not matched to a gene: 4. The CDR3 has 12 amino acids. Here the CDR3 DNA reads TGTGCCAGCAGTCTTCGACAGGGCGAGCAGTACTTC. Translated: CASSLRQGEQYF.

The CDR3 sequence: CASSAAAGGNALYGYTF. The CDR3 nucleotides read TGTGCCAGTAGTGCCGCGGCAGGGGGAAATGCTTTATATGGCTACACCTTC. The genes are TRBV19 and TRBJ1-2; 7 positions match TRBD1. This CDR3 is 17 amino acids long. The ends lost 5 bases at V and 5 bases at J; junction bases unmatched: 17. The V gene's germline CDR1 is LNHDA and CDR2 SQIVND (reference sequence). Variable domain in full (rest from reference TRBV19 and TRBJ1-2): DGGITQSPKYLFRKEGQNVTLSCEQNLNHDAMYWYRQDPGQGLRLIYYSQIVNDFQKGDIAEGYSVSREKKESFPLTVTSAQKNPTAFYLCASSAAAGGNALYGYTFGSGTRLTVV.

The chain combines TRBV29-1 with TRBJ2-3, with 9 bases that match TRBD1. Per germline, CDR1 SQVTM and CDR2 ANQGSEA. This CDR3 has 13 residues. V lost 2 bases, J lost 4 bases, and 1 base stayed unmatched. CDR3 loop: CSVERQGADTQYF. The CDR3 DNA follows: TGCAGCGTTGAACGACAGGGGGCAGATACGCAGTATTTT.

The rearrangement links TRBV9 to TRBJ2-1, with 11 bases that match TRBD2. CDR1 SGDLS and CDR2 YYNGEE come from the germline V gene. V lost 3 bases, J lost 3 bases, and 8 bases stayed unmatched. The CDR3 is made up of 17 amino acids. In DNA, the CDR3 is TGTGCCAGCAGCGCGAGCCTGACTAGCGGGATCTACAATGAGCAGTTCTTC. Its protein product is CASSASLTSGIYNEQFF.

This clone was observed a handful of times. V usage is TRBV5-1 and J usage is TRBJ1-1; D is undetermined. This CDR3 is built from 13 residues. CDR1 is SGHRS, CDR2 YFSETQ, per germline. Trimming cost V 3 bases and J 6 bases, with 12 bases left between them. This chain's CDR3 is CASSSWAGSEAFF. In DNA form, the CDR3 reads TGCGCCAGCAGCTCCTGGGCGGGGTCTGAAGCTTTCTTT.

This chain uses TRBV10-3 with TRBJ1-2, with a possible D match to TRBD1 (6 bases). The CDR3 extends over 14 amino acids. The germline gives CDR1 ENHRY, CDR2 SYGVKD. V was pared by 11 bases and J by 1 base, with 17 bases between. In DNA form, the CDR3 reads TGTGCCTGTAGATTCGGGACAAATAACTATGGCTACACCTTC. It codes for CACRFGTNNYGYTF.